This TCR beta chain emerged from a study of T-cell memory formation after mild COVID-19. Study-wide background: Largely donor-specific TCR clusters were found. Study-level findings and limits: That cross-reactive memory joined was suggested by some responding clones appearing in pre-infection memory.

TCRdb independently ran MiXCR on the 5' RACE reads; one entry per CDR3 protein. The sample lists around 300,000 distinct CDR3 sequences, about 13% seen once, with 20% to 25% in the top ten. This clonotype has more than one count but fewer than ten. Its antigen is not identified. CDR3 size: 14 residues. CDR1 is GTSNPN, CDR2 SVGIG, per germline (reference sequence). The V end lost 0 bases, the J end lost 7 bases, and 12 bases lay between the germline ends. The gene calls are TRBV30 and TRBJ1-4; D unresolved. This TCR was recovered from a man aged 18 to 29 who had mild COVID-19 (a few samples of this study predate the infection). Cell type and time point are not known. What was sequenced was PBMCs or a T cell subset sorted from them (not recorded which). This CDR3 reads CAWSVLKGGEKLFF. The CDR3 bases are TGTGCCTGGAGTGTACTGAAAGGCGGTGAAAAACTGTTTTTT. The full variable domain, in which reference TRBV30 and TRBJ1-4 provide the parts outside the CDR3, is SQTIHQWPATLVQPVGSPLSLECTVEGTSNPNLYWYRQAAGRGLQLLFYSVGIGQISSEVPQNLSASRPQDRQFILSSKKLLLSDSGFYLCAWSVLKGGEKLFFGSGTQLSVL.